The rows below give T cell receptor beta chains drawn from one sample of a study of vaccination and CD4 T cells after COVID-19. TCRdb processed the PCR reads anew with MiXCR; each CDR3 protein has one entry. This sample carries about 20,000 distinct CDR3 sequences, around 60% of them seen once, and the ten largest clones take approximately 9%. For these receptors, no antigen is known. The sequencing used CD4+ T cells from blood, cultured in vitro, collected after SARS-CoV-2 vaccination. These receptors came from a human donor who had recovered from COVID-19. The CDR3 runs from the conserved cysteine through the conserved F or W. D genes are given only for firm matches. Clone size, where shown, is once, few, many, or a class for clones that have expanded.

clone_size	j_call	v_call	d_call	cdr3_nt	cdr3_aa
once	TRBJ2-1	TRBV19	TRBD2	TGTGCCAGTAGTATCCGAGTTCCGGGGGGTAGCGGGAGAAATGAGCAGTTCTTC	CASSIRVPGGSGRNEQFF
NA	TRBJ1-2	TRBV4-3	NA	TGCGCCAGCAGCCCCCGGGTAACCCCGGGAACGAGTGGCTACACCTTC	CASSPRVTPGTSGYTF
NA	TRBJ1-5	TRBV6-1	TRBD1	TGTGCCAGCAGTAGTGGGACAGTAAGCAATCAGCCCCAGCATTTT	CASSSGTVSNQPQHF
NA	TRBJ1-1	TRBV7-3	NA	TGTGCCAGCAGCTTCTTAGGGTCGGCTGAAGCTTTCTTT	CASSFLGSAEAFF
NA	TRBJ2-2	TRBV24-1	NA	TGTGCCACCAAAAGGACGGCGAATATCTCGGAGCTGTTTTTT	CATKRTANISELFF
NA	TRBJ1-5	TRBV12-5	NA	TGTGCTAGCGGAATCCGGGATCAGCCCCAGCATTTT	CASGIRDQPQHF
NA	TRBJ2-3	TRBV19	TRBD2	TGTGCCAGTAGTATAATTCGGAGCGGGAATACAGATACGCAGTATTTT	CASSIIRSGNTDTQYF
NA	TRBJ2-3	TRBV7-3	TRBD2	TGTGCCAGCAGCTTAGTGGGAGGGGATACGCAGTATTTT	CASSLVGGDTQYF
NA	TRBJ2-1	TRBV7-8	TRBD2	TGTGCCAGCAGCTTAGCGGGTAGCGGGGCTACGAGCTCCTACAATGAGCAGTTCTTC	CASSLAGSGATSSYNEQFF
NA	TRBJ1-1	TRBV19	TRBD1	TGTGCCAGCTCGCCGGGACAGGGACGATCCACTGAAGCTTTCTTT	CASSPGQGRSTEAFF
NA	TRBJ1-5	TRBV6-2/TRBV6-3	TRBD1	TGTGCCAGCAGTAGACAGGGGGCGGAGAATCAGCCCCAGCATTTT	CASSRQGAENQPQHF
NA	TRBJ1-2	TRBV27	TRBD1	TGTGCCAGCGGATTTTCGACAGGGATGTATGGCTACACCTTC	CASGFSTGMYGYTF
few	TRBJ2-7	TRBV20-1	TRBD2	TGCAGCGTTATTATCCTAGCGGGTTACGAGCAGTACTTC	CSVIILAGYEQYF
NA	TRBJ1-1	TRBV24-1	TRBD1	TGTGCCACCAGTGATGGTGGACAGGGAGGATCGGGGAACACTGAAGCTTTCTTT	CATSDGGQGGSGNTEAFF
NA	TRBJ2-7	TRBV19	TRBD2	TGTGCCAGTAGTAGCAGCCTAGCGGGAGGATTCTACGAGCAGTACTTC	CASSSSLAGGFYEQYF
NA	TRBJ2-5	TRBV28	TRBD1	TGTGCTAGCAGTTTGGACAGGCAAGAGACCCAGTACTTC	CASSLDRQETQYF
NA	TRBJ2-7	TRBV28	NA	TGTGCCAGCAGTCTTACGGGGGCCGGGGGCGAGCAGTACTTC	CASSLTGAGGEQYF
NA	TRBJ1-1	TRBV20-1	NA	TGCAGTGCTAGAGAAGGCGGGGCGCTGGGCACTGAAGCTTTCTTT	CSAREGGALGTEAFF
NA	TRBJ1-1	TRBV2	NA	TGTGCCAGCAGGTTACAGAGGAGCACTGAAGCTTTCTTT	CASRLQRSTEAFF
NA	TRBJ1-5	TRBV19	NA	TGTGCCAGTAGCTACCAGACAGCGGGCAATCAGCCCCAGCATTTT	CASSYQTAGNQPQHF
few	TRBJ1-1	TRBV12-3/TRBV12-4	NA	TGTGCCAGCGGGGGCCGAGACACTGAAGCTTTCTTT	CASGGRDTEAFF
few	TRBJ1-5	TRBV6-2/TRBV6-3	NA	TGTGCCAGCAGTTACTCAGGGGTCCAGCCCCAGCATTTT	CASSYSGVQPQHF
few	TRBJ1-1	TRBV7-2	NA	TGTGCCAGCAGCTTAAAGGTCGGGGGCACTGAAGCTTTCTTT	CASSLKVGGTEAFF
NA	TRBJ2-3	TRBV6-2/TRBV6-3	NA	TGTGCCAGCGCCCCAGCCAGGGGCACAGATACGCAGTATTTT	CASAPARGTDTQYF
NA	TRBJ1-1	TRBV20-1	NA	TGCAGTGCTAGATACTCGGGGACGAACACTGAAGCTTTCTTT	CSARYSGTNTEAFF
NA	TRBJ2-1	TRBV19	TRBD2	TGTGCCAGTAGTATCCCCCTCGGACTAGCGGGGCCACGTGAGCAGTTCTTC	CASSIPLGLAGPREQFF
NA	TRBJ2-5	TRBV6-1	TRBD1	TGTGCCAGCACCCTCCGACAGGGTCAAGAGACCCAGTACTTC	CASTLRQGQETQYF
NA	TRBJ1-5	TRBV28	NA	TGTGCCAGCAGTCGGGAGGATCATCCCCAGCATTTT	CASSREDHPQHF
NA	TRBJ1-5	TRBV11-2	NA	TGTGCCAGCAGCTTAGGGGGCAGGGGCGGACAGCCCCAGCATTTT	CASSLGGRGGQPQHF
NA	TRBJ1-6	TRBV6-5	NA	TGTGCCAGCAGTTGGGGGGATAGAAATTCACCCCTCCACTTT	CASSWGDRNSPLHF
NA	TRBJ1-2	TRBV2	TRBD1	TGTGCCAGCAGAGGGGACAGCTTTGGCTATGGCTACACCTTC	CASRGDSFGYGYTF
few	TRBJ2-7	TRBV6-1	NA	TGTGCCAGCAGACCCCAGGGTAAGCCCTACGAGCAGTACTTC	CASRPQGKPYEQYF
NA	TRBJ1-2	TRBV7-3	NA	TGTGCCAGCAGCTTAACTACATTTGATGGCTACACCTTC	CASSLTTFDGYTF
NA	TRBJ2-7	TRBV11-3	NA	TGTGCCAGCAGCTTAGAGTCTACCTACGAGCAGTACTTC	CASSLESTYEQYF
few	TRBJ1-2	TRBV19	TRBD1	TGTGCCAGTGCAGGGGGCACGAGGAATGGCTACACCTTC	CASAGGTRNGYTF
NA	TRBJ1-2	TRBV20-1	NA	TGCAGTGCTTCCCCGGAGGGGTTCTATGGCTACACCTTC	CSASPEGFYGYTF
NA	TRBJ1-2	TRBV20-1	NA	TGCAGTGCCCCCGATGTGGGGCGGGATGGCTACACCTTC	CSAPDVGRDGYTF
NA	TRBJ2-5	TRBV2	NA	TGTGCCAGCAGTGGGGACGTGGAGACCCAGTACTTC	CASSGDVETQYF
NA	TRBJ1-1	TRBV11-3	NA	TGTGCCAGCAGCTTGGGACGGTCGAACACTGAAGCTTTCTTT	CASSLGRSNTEAFF
few	TRBJ2-2	TRBV27	NA	TGTGCCAGCAGCCCATCGGGCACCGGGGAGCTGTTTTTT	CASSPSGTGELFF
NA	TRBJ1-2	TRBV18	NA	TGTGCCAGCTCACCCAACCCCCGGGGGACCAACTATGGCTACACCTTC	CASSPNPRGTNYGYTF
NA	TRBJ2-1	TRBV28	NA	TGTGCCAGCAGGCCCGTTTTGGGCTCCTACAATGAGCAGTTCTTC	CASRPVLGSYNEQFF
few	TRBJ2-7	TRBV6-1	NA	TGTGCCAGCAGTGATACCGGTAGGGGCCTAGCGTTCGCCTACGAGCAGTACTTC	CASSDTGRGLAFAYEQYF
NA	TRBJ2-1	TRBV7-9	TRBD1	TGTGCCAGCAGCAAGGGACAGTACAATGAGCAGTTCTTC	CASSKGQYNEQFF
few	TRBJ1-5	TRBV20-1	NA	TGCAGTGCTCCGAGGGTCGGGGGAAGTCAGCCCCAGCATTTT	CSAPRVGGSQPQHF
NA	TRBJ1-1	TRBV25-1	TRBD1	TGTGCCAGCAGTGGCCCGGGACAGGGGATCGCTGAAGCTTTCTTT	CASSGPGQGIAEAFF
NA	TRBJ1-2	TRBV19	NA	TGTGCCAGTAGTATAGGTGACAGCCGCGGTTATGGCTACACCTTC	CASSIGDSRGYGYTF
NA	TRBJ1-4	TRBV15	TRBD1	TGTGCCACGGGGGACAGAGTTAATGAAAAACTGTTTTTT	CATGDRVNEKLFF
NA	TRBJ1-5	TRBV6-2/TRBV6-3	NA	TGTGCCAGCAGAAGATTCGACGGTAGCAATCAGCCCCAGCATTTT	CASRRFDGSNQPQHF
NA	TRBJ2-5	TRBV19	TRBD1	TGTGCCAGTAGCCCACAGGGGACCCAAGAGACCCAGTACTTC	CASSPQGTQETQYF
few	TRBJ1-1	TRBV7-8	TRBD1	TGTGCCAGCAGCCCCTTGGACAGGTACACTGAAGCTTTCTTT	CASSPLDRYTEAFF
NA	TRBJ1-1	TRBV28	NA	TGTGCCAGCAGAAGAGGGTCAGTAGGAAACACTGAAGCTTTCTTT	CASRRGSVGNTEAFF
NA	TRBJ1-2	TRBV24-1	NA	TGTGCCACCAGTGATCCTAAACCGGGGAGGTATGGCTACACCTTC	CATSDPKPGRYGYTF
once	TRBJ2-5	TRBV21-1	NA	TGTGCCAGCAGCAAAGGCAGGAGACAGGGGGAAGAGACCCAGTACTTC	CASSKGRRQGEETQYF
few	TRBJ1-5	TRBV2	NA	TGTGCCAGCAGTGAAGGGCTTTGGCAGCCCCAGCATTTT	CASSEGLWQPQHF
NA	TRBJ1-2	TRBV6-1	TRBD1	TGTGCCAGCAGCCTTGCTCAGGGGGGTGGCTACACCTTC	CASSLAQGGGYTF
NA	TRBJ2-1	TRBV12-3/TRBV12-4	NA	TGTGCCAGCAGTTTAGAGGGCAAGTCCTACAATGAGCAGTTCTTC	CASSLEGKSYNEQFF